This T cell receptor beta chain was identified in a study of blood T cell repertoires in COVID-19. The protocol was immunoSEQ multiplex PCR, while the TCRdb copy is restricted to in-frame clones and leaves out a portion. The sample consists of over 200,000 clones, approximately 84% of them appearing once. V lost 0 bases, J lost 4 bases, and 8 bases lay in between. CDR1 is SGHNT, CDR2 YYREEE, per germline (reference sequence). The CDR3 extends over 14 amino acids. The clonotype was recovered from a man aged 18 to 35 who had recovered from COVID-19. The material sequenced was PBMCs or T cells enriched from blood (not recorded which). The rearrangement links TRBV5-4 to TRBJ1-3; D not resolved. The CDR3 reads CASSLGRAGNTIYF. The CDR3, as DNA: TGTGCCAGCAGCTTGGGGAGGGCCGGAAACACCATATATTTT.